Described below is a single TCR beta chain sequence and its context. Its specificity is not known. TCRdb keeps only in-frame clones here, not all; method: immunoSEQ multiplex PCR. The repertoire holds 4,000 to 6,500 clones, with approximately 89% as singletons. The length of the CDR3 is 17 residues. The V segment lost 2 bases and the J segment 4 bases; nucleotides outside the gene matches: 4. Looked up from germline, CDR1 is SNHLY and CDR2 is FYNNEI. The data were taken from a study of B cell selection in AIRE deficiency. General observations from the study: About 30.6% of healthy-shared Treg sequences were found among patient Tconv cells. Healthy donors alone shared about 32% of 3,300 or so Treg sequences; patients alone less than 9.5%. In TCRBV usage, CDR3 length and diversity, patient Tconv and Treg cells matched healthy donors.

Regulatory T cells were sorted as CD4+CD25hiCD127low/negative cells. V and J are TRBV2 and TRBJ2-1; 14 bases map to TRBD2. The material sequenced was Tregs sorted from PBMCs. This clonotype originated in a human donor with AIRE deficiency. CDR3 amino acids: CASSEPGTSGGYNEQFF. The CDR3 DNA follows: TGTGCCAGCAGTGAACCCGGGACTAGCGGGGGTTACAATGAGCAGTTCTTC.